This record concerns one TCR beta chain sequence. The source of the sample is a study of blood T cell repertoires in COVID-19. The CDR3 length is 15 residues. Germline V gene lookup returns CDR1 SGHTS and CDR2 YDEGEE. With 3 bases removed from V and 0 bases from J, the gap between germline ends came to 12 bases. Here immunoSEQ multiplex PCR was the method, and the copy in TCRdb shows in-frame clones only, minus some. This table has 300,000 to 500,000 clones, over 75% appearing once. The specimen was PBMCs or T cells enriched from blood (not recorded which). The V call is TRBV5-8, the J call TRBJ1-2; the D is unclear. The receptor's source is a woman in her twenties or thirties with acute COVID-19. CDR3 protein: CASSSALLTNYGYTF. The CDR3 DNA follows: TGTGCCAGCAGCTCTGCCCTACTTACTAACTATGGCTACACCTTC.